This TCR beta chain stems from a study of control samples from healthy donors and cancer patients. Some clones are missing from TCRdb's copy, which holds only in-frame ones; the method was immunoSEQ multiplex PCR. The sample holds around 130,000 clones, approximately 92% seen once. This CDR3 spans 15 amino acids. Trimming cost V 0 bases and J 6 bases, with 13 bases left between them. Per the germline V gene, CDR1 is SGHRS and CDR2 is YFSETQ. The TCR sequence derives from a man aged 18 to 30 in good health. V usage is TRBV5-1 and J usage is TRBJ2-1; either TRBD1 or TRBD2 may supply D (5 bases each). The sequenced material came from blood. The CDR3: CASSLEGTLGNEQFF. For the CDR3, the DNA is TGCGCCAGCAGCTTGGAGGGGACCTTAGGCAATGAGCAGTTCTTC.